These 27 T cell receptor beta chains were all obtained from the same sample, sequenced in a study of beta chain features in type 1 diabetes. Of the isolated RNA, all was reverse transcribed, and so the sequenced material was expressed TCRB transcripts. The assay was immunoSEQ multiplex PCR, and TCRdb's table has in-frame clones only and misses some. Of hundreds of thousands of clones in the sample, approximately 8.2% were seen once. The sequenced sample consisted of central memory CD4+ T cells from blood. Every receptor here comes from a woman younger than 30 in good health.

This clone was found a few times. This chain joins TRBV28 and TRBJ1-4, with 8 nucleotides matching TRBD1. Per germline, CDR1 MDHEN and CDR2 SYDVKM. CDR3 length: 16 residues. V shed 6 bases, J shed 7 bases, and the junction held 13 bases outside the gene matches. CDR3 bases: TGTGCCAGCAGCACAGACAGGGGAGCGAGGAGTGAAAAACTGTTTTTT. It specifies CASSTDRGARSEKLFF. Supplemented by reference TRBV28 and TRBJ1-4, the full variable domain reads DVKVTQSSRYLVKRTGEKVFLECVQDMDHENMFWYRQDPGLGLRLIYFSYDVKMKEKGDIPEGYSVSREKKERFSLILESASTNQTSMYLCASSTDRGARSEKLFFGSGTQLSVL.

This clone was seen a few times. The sample holds other DNA sequences that translate to the same CDR3. This chain uses TRBV18 with TRBJ1-2; D remains unclear. Trimming removed 2 bases from V and 2 bases from J, with 3 bases in between. Per germline, CDR1 KGHSH and CDR2 LQKENI. The CDR3 spans 12 residues. Here the CDR3 DNA reads TGTGCCAGCTCACCAGGGAACTATGGCTACACCTTC. This codes for CASSPGNYGYTF.

This clone was detected a few times. The J gene is TRBJ1-4, the V gene TRBV4-2, with TRBD1 matching over 7 bases. V lost 4 bases to trimming and J lost 8 bases; unmatched junction nucleotides: 7. The length of the CDR3 is 14 residues. Germline values: CDR1 LGHNA, CDR2 YNFKEQ. The CDR3 protein is CASSLRQGGEKLFF. CDR3 coding DNA: TGTGCCAGCAGCCTTCGACAGGGAGGGGAAAAACTGTTTTTT.

The V and J genes are TRBV4-2 and TRBJ2-7; TRBD1 agrees at 9 bases. Germline trimming cut 3 bases from V and 5 bases from J; bases unmatched to any gene: 5. This CDR3 contains 14 residues. The V gene's germline CDR1 is LGHNA and CDR2 YNFKEQ. In nucleotides, the CDR3 is TGTGCCAGCAGCCAGCCGGGACAGGGTCACGAGCAGTACTTC. Translated, it gives CASSQPGQGHEQYF.

This clone was recorded a few times. The V call is TRBV27, the J call TRBJ1-5, with a tentative D call TRBD1 (5 bases). The CDR3 has 16 amino acids. Trimming removed 7 bases at V and 2 bases at J, with 18 bases between. Germline CDR1 reads MNHEY; CDR2 reads SMNVEV (reference sequence). The CDR3 DNA follows: TGTGCCAGCAATCCTGTCGGGGCCCGGGGCAATCAGCCCCAGCATTTT. Translated: CASNPVGARGNQPQHF.

The gene calls are TRBV18 and TRBJ1-1; possibly TRBD1 for D (5 bases). The CDR3 has 15 residues. Trimming shortened V by 2 bases and J by 7 bases, and 17 bases separated the two germline ends. Germline loops: CDR1 KGHSH, CDR2 LQKENI. This CDR3 is CASSPSWEGRDEAFF. CDR3 nucleotides: TGTGCCAGCTCACCATCGTGGGAGGGGCGCGATGAAGCTTTCTTT.

The J gene is TRBJ2-5, the V gene TRBV6-6; D call uncertain. The germline V and J ends were trimmed by 5 bases and 5 bases, with 6 bases remaining between them. Germline CDR1 is MNHNY and CDR2 is SVGAGI (reference sequence). The CDR3 sequence is 11 residues long. The CDR3: CASSGQETQYF. CDR3 nucleotide sequence: TGTGCCAGCAGTGGTCAGGAGACCCAGTACTTC.

The chain couples TRBV9 to TRBJ2-7, with TRBD2 matching over 11 bases. V gave up 1 base and J gave up 3 bases; unmatched junction bases: 6. The CDR3 length is 16 residues. CDR1 is SGDLS and CDR2 is YYNGEE in the germline V gene. Here the CDR3 DNA reads TGTGCCAGCAGCGTATCTATGACTAGCGGGATCTACGAGCAGTACTTC. Encoded protein: CASSVSMTSGIYEQYF.

This clone was counted a single time. The likely explanation is a read error, given a far larger clone one base away. This chain uses TRBV7-9 with TRBJ2-1; D not resolved. V was shortened by 5 bases and J by 4 bases, with 3 bases between the two germline ends. CDR1 is SEHNR, CDR2 FQNEAQ, per germline (reference sequence). There are 11 residues in the CDR3. This CDR3 reads CASSEYNEQFF. The CDR3 DNA reads TGTGCCAGCAGCGAATACAATGAGCAGTTCTTC.

This chain joins TRBV18 and TRBJ2-7; D is undetermined. Germline CDR1 KGHSH, CDR2 LQKENI. V lost 5 bases, J lost 3 bases, and 8 bases lay in between. CDR3 length: 12 amino acids. CDR3 bases: TGTGCCAGCTCAAGATCAGTCTACGAGCAGTACTTC. Amino acids: CASSRSVYEQYF.

The gene calls are TRBV9 and TRBJ1-1; 9 positions agree with TRBD1. The CDR3 runs 16 residues. V shed 3 bases, J shed 3 bases, and the junction held 9 bases outside the gene matches. Germline values: CDR1 SGDLS, CDR2 YYNGEE. This CDR3 is CASSAPTGGRDTEAFF. CDR3 nucleotide sequence: TGTGCCAGCAGCGCCCCGACAGGGGGAAGGGACACTGAAGCTTTCTTT.

This clone came up many times. This chain connects TRBV5-1 to TRBJ2-2; D gene unclear. Germline CDR1 SGHRS, CDR2 YFSETQ. This CDR3 is 15 amino acids long. V lost 1 base and J 1 base, leaving 8 bases between the germline ends. CDR3 residues: CASSLSRGNTGELFF. CDR3 sequence (DNA): TGCGCCAGCAGCTTGAGTAGAGGGAACACCGGGGAGCTGTTTTTT.

The J gene is TRBJ1-1, the V gene TRBV18; the D is unclear. CDR1 is KGHSH, CDR2 LQKENI, per germline. The CDR3 consists of 13 residues. Trimming stripped 5 bases from V and 1 base from J, with 8 bases between. CDR3 loop: CASSGRSNTEAFF. DNA of the CDR3: TGTGCCAGCTCAGGACGGTCGAACACTGAAGCTTTCTTT.

Turning to this clone: At the DNA level, this CDR3 is encoded by other sequences in the same sample as well. V usage is TRBV11-2 and J usage is TRBJ2-1; 11 nucleotides align to TRBD2. With V trimmed by 4 bases and J by 4 bases, 6 bases remained unmatched. Looked up from germline, CDR1 is SGHAT and CDR2 is FQNNGV. The length of the CDR3 is 16 residues. CDR3 DNA sequence: TGTGCCAGCAGCTCCAGACTAGCGGGAATTTACAATGAGCAGTTCTTC. This codes for CASSSRLAGIYNEQFF.

The V call is TRBV7-2, the J call TRBJ2-7; TRBD1 aligns across 7 bases. V lost 2 bases, J lost 5 bases, and 6 bases stayed unmatched. This CDR3 has 14 amino acids. The germline V gene encodes CDR1 SGHTA and CDR2 FQGNSA. The CDR3 is CASSLTTGLDEQYF. CDR3 coding DNA: TGTGCCAGCAGCTTAACGACAGGGTTGGACGAGCAGTACTTC.

The table lists this clone with a few counts. This chain links TRBV18 with TRBJ2-1; the match to TRBD1 covers 11 bases. With V trimmed by 5 bases and J by 8 bases, 8 bases remained unmatched. The CDR3 runs to 15 residues. The V gene's germline CDR1 is KGHSH and CDR2 LQKENI. The CDR3, as DNA: TGTGCCAGCTCAGATGGACAGGGGGCTATATATGAGCAGTTCTTC. Its translation: CASSDGQGAIYEQFF. Full variable domain (missing parts from reference TRBV18 and TRBJ2-1): NAGVMQNPRHLVRRRGQEARLRCSPMKGHSHVYWYRQLPEEGLKFMVYLQKENIIDESGMPKERFSAEFPKEGPSILRIQQVVRGDSAAYFCASSDGQGAIYEQFFGPGTRLTVL.

V gene TRBV11-2 combines with J gene TRBJ2-7; D is tentatively TRBD1 or TRBD2 (5 bases each). CDR1 and CDR2 from the germline V gene are SGHAT and FQNNGV. The CDR3 is 15 amino acids. V lost 1 base, J lost 4 bases, and 14 bases lay in between. Here the CDR3 reads CASSLAPGPPYEQYF. For the CDR3, the DNA is TGTGCCAGCAGCTTAGCCCCGGGACCACCGTACGAGCAGTACTTC.

This clone showed up just a few times. The junction departs from the called germline gene at one end, perhaps through a read error. The chain couples TRBV7-8 to TRBJ2-3; 9 bases line up with TRBD2. This CDR3 is 14 amino acids long. Per the germline V gene, CDR1 is SGHVS and CDR2 is FQNEAQ. CDR3 DNA: TGTGCCAGCAGCCTAGCGGGACCCACAGATACGCAGTATTTT. Translation gives CASSLAGPTDTQYF.

This rearrangement joins TRBV11-2 to TRBJ1-2; no firm D call. Between the trimmed V and J ends, which lost 4 bases and 6 bases, there was a span of 18 bases. From germline, CDR1 is SGHAT and CDR2 FQNNGV. The CDR3 consists of 15 residues. CDR3 coding DNA: TGTGCCAGCAGCTCGGTCGTCGGGCGGTCAGATGGCTACACCTTC. Its protein product is CASSSVVGRSDGYTF.

In its sample, this clone was seen many times. The chain carries TRBV7-9 and TRBJ2-3, with 9 bases matching TRBD1. CDR3 length: 15 residues. Germline V lookup: CDR1 SEHNR, CDR2 FQNEAQ (reference sequence). Germline trimming cut 5 bases from V and 1 base from J; bases unmatched to any gene: 4. The CDR3 here is CASSPRQGGTDTQYF. DNA for the CDR3: TGTGCCAGCAGCCCCAGACAGGGGGGCACAGATACGCAGTATTTT.

The chain joins TRBV5-1 to TRBJ2-7; TRBD1 is a possible D gene (5 bases). Germline V gene sequence: CDR1 SGHRS, CDR2 YFSETQ. V shed 4 bases and J shed 2 bases, with 13 bases lying between them. This CDR3 has 14 residues. The CDR3 reads CASSLTGATYEQYF. The DNA of the CDR3 is TGCGCCAGCAGCCTGACTGGGGCCACCTACGAGCAGTACTTC.

This chain links TRBV15 with TRBJ1-1; D unresolved. There are 16 residues in the CDR3. From germline, CDR1 is LNHNV and CDR2 YYDKDF (reference sequence). The V and J ends lost 0 bases and 1 base respectively, with 12 bases between them. The CDR3: CATSRDLATKNTEAFF. CDR3 nucleotides: TGTGCCACCAGCAGAGATTTGGCGACGAAGAACACTGAAGCTTTCTTT.

V usage is TRBV29-1 and J usage is TRBJ2-1; D not resolved. This CDR3 spans 12 amino acids. In germline, CDR1 is SQVTM, CDR2 ANQGSEA. Trimming took off 4 bases at V and 2 bases at J, with 6 bases between the two ends. The CDR3 protein is CSVGSTYNEQFF. CDR3 DNA: TGCAGCGTTGGGAGTACCTACAATGAGCAGTTCTTC.

V usage is TRBV7-2 and J usage is TRBJ2-7, with D tentatively TRBD1 or TRBD2 (5 bases each). Germline-derived CDR1 and CDR2 are SGHTA and FQGNSA. The CDR3 consists of 12 residues. V dropped 5 bases and J dropped 8 bases, with 13 bases sitting between them. This CDR3 is CASSPAGTQQYF. The CDR3 nucleotides read TGTGCCAGCAGCCCGGCAGGGACCCAGCAGTACTTC.

The chain joins TRBV11-2 to TRBJ1-1, with TRBD1 matching over 7 bases. There are 15 residues in the CDR3. Germline V lookup: CDR1 SGHAT, CDR2 FQNNGV. The V segment lost 5 bases and the J segment 6 bases; nucleotides outside the gene matches: 12. CDR3 DNA: TGTGCCAGCAGCCCAAAGACAGGGAGGCTTGCTGAAGCTTTCTTT. Protein: CASSPKTGRLAEAFF.

This chain connects TRBV11-2 to TRBJ2-5; D may be TRBD1 or TRBD2 (5 bases each). Germline lookup yields CDR1 SGHAT and CDR2 FQNNGV. The V and J ends lost 5 bases and 1 base respectively, with 17 bases between them. The CDR3 is 16 amino acids. For the CDR3, the DNA is TGTGCCAGCAGCCGTGGGTGGGGACGAAGCCAAGAGACCCAGTACTTC. Encoded protein: CASSRGWGRSQETQYF. Full variable domain (rest looked up from reference TRBV11-2 and TRBJ2-5): EAGVAQSPRYKIIEKRQSVAFWCNPISGHATLYWYQQILGQGPKLLIQFQNNGVVDDSQLPKDRFSAERLKGVDSTLKIQPAKLEDSAVYLCASSRGWGRSQETQYFGPGTRLLVL.

The J gene is TRBJ2-2, the V gene TRBV5-1; TRBD2 aligns across 8 bases. Per the germline V gene, CDR1 is SGHRS and CDR2 is YFSETQ. Trimming cost V 6 bases and J 3 bases; bases outside gene matches: 4. The CDR3 length is 14 residues. CDR3 in amino acids: CASTRTSYTGELFF. The CDR3 DNA reads as TGCGCCAGCACCCGGACTAGCTACACCGGGGAGCTGTTTTTT.